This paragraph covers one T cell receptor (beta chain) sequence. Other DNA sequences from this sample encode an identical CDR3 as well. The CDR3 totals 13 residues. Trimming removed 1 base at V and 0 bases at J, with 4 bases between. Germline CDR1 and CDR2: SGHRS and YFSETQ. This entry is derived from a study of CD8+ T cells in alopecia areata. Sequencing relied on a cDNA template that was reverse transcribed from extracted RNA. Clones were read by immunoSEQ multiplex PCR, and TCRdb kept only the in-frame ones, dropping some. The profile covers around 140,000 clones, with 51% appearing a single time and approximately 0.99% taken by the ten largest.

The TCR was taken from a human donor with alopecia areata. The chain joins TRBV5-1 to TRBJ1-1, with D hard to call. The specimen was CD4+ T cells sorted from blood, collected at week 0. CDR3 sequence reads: CASSLTVNTEAFF. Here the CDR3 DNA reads TGCGCCAGCAGCTTGACGGTGAACACTGAAGCTTTCTTT.